This passage covers 22 T cell receptor beta chains from one sample sequenced in a study of T cell repertoires in cytomegalovirus infection. The antigens for these receptors are not known. TCRdb called the reads again in MiXCR, with one record for every CDR3 protein. The sample shows 750,000 to 950,000 distinct CDR3 sequences, 25% to 30% of them seen only once. Sequenced here: cultured CD8+ T cells from PBMCs, sampled from culture after CMV antigen stimulation. These receptors were collected from a human donor in good health (CMV status not recorded). Some clones in this sample may be carry-over from other donors' samples.

V usage is TRBV7-3 and J usage is TRBJ2-1; 9 positions agree with TRBD1. The trim removed 4 bases at V and 7 bases at J, leaving 8 bases unmatched. The CDR3 has 15 residues. The germline gives CDR1 SGHTA, CDR2 FQGTGA. The CDR3 loop is CASSYDRGRWNEQFF. CDR3 bases: TGTGCCAGCAGCTATGACAGGGGGAGATGGAATGAGCAGTTCTTC.

This clonotype was seen more than once but under ten times. The chain is built from TRBV12-3 or TRBV12-4 and TRBJ1-5, with D possibly TRBD1 on 6 matching bases. Trimming stripped 3 bases from V and 0 bases from J, with 27 bases between. The CDR3 extends over 21 amino acids. CDR3 coding DNA: TGTGCCAGCAGTTTCTCTATAGCCGGGACACCCCAGGCCCCTAGCAATCAGCCCCAGCATTTT. It encodes CASSFSIAGTPQAPSNQPQHF.

The J gene is TRBJ2-5, the V gene TRBV7-3; no clear D. The CDR3 is 13 amino acids. The V gene lost 0 bases and the J gene lost 4 bases, with 6 bases spanning the gap. Per germline, CDR1 SGHTA and CDR2 FQGTGA. The CDR3: CASSLTLLETQYF. CDR3 DNA sequence: TGTGCCAGCAGCTTAACCTTGTTAGAGACCCAGTACTTC.

About this clonotype: The CDR3 does not close with the conserved phenylalanine or tryptophan, likely indicating a read error. The rearrangement links TRBV6-8 to TRBJ1-1; D is uncertain. Trimming removed 2 bases at V and 7 bases at J, with 14 bases between. The CDR3 totals 14 residues. The germline gives CDR1 MNHGY, CDR2 SAAAGT. The CDR3: CASSYVLERGEAFV. DNA for the CDR3: TGTGCCAGCAGTTACGTACTGGAGAGAGGTGAAGCTTTCGTT.

V is TRBV12-3 or TRBV12-4 and J is TRBJ1-1, with D unresolved. The CDR3 is 13 residues long. V lost 5 bases and J lost 4, with 11 bases in between. The CDR3 DNA reads TGTGCCAGCAGTCCCACCGCCACCACTGAAGCTTTCTTT. As protein: CASSPTATTEAFF.

This clonotype was counted only a few times. The chain uses TRBV6-1 and TRBJ2-1; tentative D call: TRBD2 (5 bases). V dropped 4 bases and J dropped 9 bases, with 7 bases sitting between them. The CDR3 is 11 amino acids. Germline lookup yields CDR1 MNHNS and CDR2 SASEGT. CDR3 sequence reads: CASSGAGEQFF. DNA of the CDR3: TGTGCCAGCAGTGGGGCGGGTGAGCAGTTCTTC.

This clonotype was picked up a small number of times. The chain links TRBV4-1 to TRBJ2-2; D unclear. Germline CDR1 MGHRA, CDR2 YSYEKL. Deletions cut 4 bases from V and 2 bases from J, with 11 bases between. The CDR3 is made up of 15 amino acids. The CDR3 DNA sequence: TGCGCCAGCAGCCCACTGGCGGCTAACACCGGGGAGCTGTTTTTT. Its translation: CASSPLAANTGELFF.

CDR3 loop: CASSYQGRVQTQYF. CDR3 sequence (DNA): TGTGCCAGCAGTTACCAGGGGCGCGTACAGACCCAGTACTTC. The chain links TRBV6-2 or TRBV6-3 to TRBJ2-5; D perhaps matches TRBD1 (6 bases). The V gene lost 2 bases and the J gene lost 6 bases, with 13 bases spanning the gap. CDR3 size: 14 residues. Germline CDR1 is MNHEY and CDR2 is SVGEGT.

The chain employs TRBV19 and TRBJ2-1; D ambiguous. This CDR3 region has 12 residues. Germline CDR1 LNHDA, CDR2 SQIVND (reference sequence). V lost 2 bases and J lost 8, with 7 bases in between. The CDR3 DNA is TGTGCCAGTAGTATAAGAATCTATGAGCAGTTCTTC. Protein product: CASSIRIYEQFF.

Comments on this clonotype: Being one base from a much bigger clone, this may be a read error. The rearrangement joins TRBV7-2 to TRBJ1-5; 11 bases are shared with TRBD1. The CDR3 spans 17 residues. Germline loops: CDR1 SGHTA, CDR2 FQGNSA. V trimming: 9 bases; J trimming: 2 bases; junction bases outside the gene matches: 12. The CDR3 reads CARSTGTGGLGNQPQHF. CDR3 nucleotide sequence: TGTGCCAGGAGCACTGGGACAGGGGGTTTGGGCAATCAGCCCCAGCATTTT.

This clonotype was observed a handful of times. The chain employs TRBV27 and TRBJ2-3; D possibly corresponds to TRBD2 (5 bases). CDR1 is MNHEY and CDR2 is SMNVEV in the germline V gene (reference sequence). Trimming left V 3 bases short and J 4 bases short, with 11 bases between. The CDR3 consists of 14 residues. CDR3 protein: CASSFAGGPDTQYF. Here the CDR3 DNA reads TGTGCCAGCAGTTTCGCGGGTGGGCCAGATACGCAGTATTTT.

The J gene is TRBJ2-7, the V gene TRBV5-6; 8 positions match TRBD1. The CDR3 contains 12 residues. Germline V CDR1 and CDR2: SGHDT, YYEEEE. The ends lost 6 bases at V and 5 bases at J; junction bases unmatched: 4. The CDR3 bases are TGTGCCAGCACTCAGGGGGCCCACGAGCAGTACTTC. Translating gives CASTQGAHEQYF.

This CDR3 is CASSPRGPAIQYF. The DNA of the CDR3 is TGTGCCAGCAGCCCTCGGGGGCCGGCCATTCAGTACTTC. The chain employs TRBV7-9 and TRBJ2-4, with D perhaps being TRBD1 or TRBD2 (6 bases each). V was clipped by 5 bases and J by 9 bases, with 14 bases between them. This CDR3 is 13 amino acids long. CDR1 is SEHNR, CDR2 FQNEAQ, per germline (reference sequence).

This clonotype was detected only a few times. The V call is TRBV7-9, the J call TRBJ2-2; D unresolved. The CDR3 totals 14 residues. Germline V CDR1 and CDR2: SEHNR, FQNEAQ (reference sequence). The V end lost 5 bases, the J end lost 6 bases, and 13 bases lay between the germline ends. DNA for the CDR3: TGTGCCAGCAGCCCCTGGGGTAGGGCCGGGGAGCTGTTTTTT. It yields the protein CASSPWGRAGELFF.

This chain connects TRBV10-3 to TRBJ2-7, with D unresolved. This CDR3 is built from 14 residues. Trimming removed 9 bases at V and 0 bases at J, with 15 bases between. Germline loops: CDR1 ENHRY, CDR2 SYGVKD. For the CDR3, the DNA is TGTGCCATAGCCGGACCGTCGAACTCCTACGAGCAGTACTTC. Protein: CAIAGPSNSYEQYF.

This chain links TRBV5-4 with TRBJ1-2; TRBD1 aligns across 10 bases. In germline, CDR1 is SGHNT, CDR2 YYREEE (reference sequence). The CDR3 contains 14 residues. The V gene end was trimmed by 5 bases and the J gene end by 2 bases; junction bases not matched to a gene: 3. The CDR3 sequence is CASSDRGQNYGYTF. Written as DNA, the CDR3 is TGTGCCAGCAGTGACAGGGGGCAGAACTATGGCTACACCTTC.

The genes are TRBV4-1 and TRBJ2-7, with D uncertain. CDR1 is MGHRA, CDR2 YSYEKL, per germline. The V end lost 0 bases, the J end lost 6 bases, and 12 bases lay between the germline ends. The CDR3 runs to 14 residues. The CDR3 bases are TGCGCCAGCAGCCAAGAGGCAGGCGTACTCGAGCAGTACGTC. It codes for CASSQEAGVLEQYV.

Concerning this clonotype: One junction end disagrees with the germline gene, perhaps due to a read error. The CDR3 is CASSRGGSSYNEKFF. CDR3 sequence (DNA): TGTGCTAGCAGCCGCGGGGGGAGCTCCTACAATGAGAAGTTCTTC. The gene calls are TRBV7-7 and TRBJ2-1; 8 bases map to TRBD2. The V gene's germline CDR1 is SSHAT and CDR2 FNYEAQ (reference sequence). The CDR3 runs 15 residues.

This clonotype has just a few counts. The V and J genes are TRBV28 and TRBJ2-7; D not resolved. Germline CDR1 is MDHEN and CDR2 is SYDVKM. V dropped 3 bases and J dropped 3 bases, with 9 bases sitting between them. The CDR3 totals 13 residues. The CDR3 is CASSFSPGYEQYV. The CDR3 coding sequence is TGTGCCAGCAGTTTTAGTCCTGGCTACGAGCAGTACGTC.

This clonotype was picked up many times. V and J are TRBV12-3 or TRBV12-4 and TRBJ1-3; D gene uncertain. Trimming shortened V by 3 bases and J by 0 bases, and 9 bases separated the two germline ends. The CDR3 contains 15 residues. CDR3 DNA sequence: TGTGCCAGCAGTTTTCGCGCCAGCTCTGGAAACACCATATATTTT. As protein: CASSFRASSGNTIYF.

There are many counts of this clonotype. V usage is TRBV7-6 and J usage is TRBJ1-1; no clear D gene. Germline CDR1 reads SGHVS; CDR2 reads FNYEAQ. The CDR3 sequence is 15 residues long. Trimming took 5 bases from V and 1 from J, leaving 14 bases between them. The CDR3 DNA follows: TGTGCCAGCAGCCCCGAAGCCCTCGGGAACACTGAAGCTTTCTTT. It translates to CASSPEALGNTEAFF. The full variable domain, rest sourced from reference TRBV7-6 and TRBJ1-1, is GAGVSQSPRYKVTKRGQDVALRCDPISGHVSLYWYRQALGQGPEFLTYFNYEAQQDKSGLPNDRFSAERPEGSISTLTIQRTEQRDSAMYRCASSPEALGNTEAFFGQGTRLTVV.

Turning to this clonotype: Possible read error: a much larger clone is one base away. The chain employs TRBV7-9 and TRBJ2-3; D ambiguous. Trimming left V 5 bases short and J 1 base short, with 4 bases between. The CDR3 has 12 residues. Germline V lookup: CDR1 SEHNR, CDR2 FQNEAQ (reference sequence). In nucleotides, the CDR3 is TGTGCCAGCAGCGAACGCACAGATACGCAGTATTTT. Its translation is CASSERTDTQYF.